The sequence of this T cell receptor beta chain was determined in a study of blood T cell repertoires in COVID-19. Whole-study context: Sample material is recorded as cDNA or gDNA derived from T cells, B-cell-depleted T cells, or PBMCs.

At least ten counts were recorded for this clone. A read error may account for a junction end that differs from germline. Some clones are missing from TCRdb's copy, which holds only in-frame ones; the method was immunoSEQ multiplex PCR. The sample includes some 110,000 clones, 82% seen only once; the top ten take 7.9%. This CDR3 has 15 amino acids. Germline V gene sequence: CDR1 LNHNV, CDR2 YYDKDF (reference sequence). The gene calls are TRBV15 and TRBJ1-5; unclear D gene. The clonotype originates from a man between 65 and 79 years old with acute or convalescent COVID-19. Input material: peripheral blood. This chain's CDR3 is CATSREGLYDQPQHF. CDR3 coding DNA: TGTGCCACCAGCCGAGAAGGACTCTACGATCAGCCCCAGCATTTT.